This T cell receptor beta chain was sequenced during a study of T-cell reconstitution after alpha-beta-depleted transplantation in children. There are 11 residues in the CDR3. The ends were cut back, 3 bases at V and 4 bases at J, with 5 bases in the middle. CDR1 is DFQATT and CDR2 is SNEGSKA in the germline V gene (reference sequence). The TCRbeta library was prepared with unique molecular identifiers. TCRdb recomputed calls from the PCR reads with MiXCR, one row per CDR3 protein. The sample holds under 400,000 distinct CDR3 sequences, approximately 23% seen once. The clonotype comes from a male patient younger than 18 who had a stem cell transplant for acute lymphoblastic leukemia, so the T cells may come from the graft donor. This chain joins TRBV20-1 and TRBJ2-3; no reliable D call. This sample comprised PBMCs, mostly from graft donor cells, obtained 180 days after TCRalphabeta/CD19-depleted stem cell transplant. In DNA form, the CDR3 reads TGCAGTGCTAGGGCCTCAGATACGCAGTATTTT. Residues: CSARASDTQYF.